This T cell receptor beta chain was observed in a study of beta chain features in type 1 diabetes. Investigators reverse transcribed all isolated RNA, so they sequenced expressed TCRB transcripts. Profiled with immunoSEQ multiplex PCR; TCRdb holds only in-frame clones, not every one. Here the sample spans 400,000 to 450,000 clones, approximately 14% being singletons. CDR1 is SGHRS, CDR2 YFSETQ, per germline. Trimming shortened V by 0 bases and J by 2 bases, and 12 bases separated the two germline ends. The CDR3 covers 16 residues. This clone was counted only a few times. Its target is unknown. The authors took one heparinised blood draw, averaging roughly 100 mL, from each donor. Sorted populations were all over 98% pure. General study points: PCR could preferentially amplify shorter templates, alike in patients and controls.

The clonotype originates from a man aged 25-40 years in good health. The chain combines TRBV5-1 with TRBJ2-4; D remains ambiguous. Sequenced sample: naive CD4+ T cells from blood. CDR3 sequence: CASSLASSTTKNIQYF. In DNA, the CDR3 is TGCGCCAGCAGCTTGGCGAGCAGTACGACCAAAAACATTCAGTACTTC. The full variable domain, its missing parts supplied by reference TRBV5-1 and TRBJ2-4, is KAGVTQTPRYLIKTRGQQVTLSCSPISGHRSVSWYQQTPGQGLQFLFEYFSETQRNKGNFPGRFSGRQFSNSRSEMNVSTLELGDSALYLCASSLASSTTKNIQYFGAGTRLSVL.